Sequencing of this TCR beta chain was carried out in a study of cytomegalovirus exposure and HLA in healthy donors. Study-level findings and limits: Among the sequence variants, a highly shared cluster was likely an artifact of sequencing. A few chains tied to CMV proved CMV antigen-specific in vitro.

Only one count was recorded for this clone. Antigen: not known. PCR amplification relied on 60 Vbeta primers (plus 13 Jbeta primers). This table comes from immunoSEQ multiplex PCR, and its TCRdb copy is limited to in-frame clones, with some not included. This sample has under 150,000 clones, with about four fifths found just once. The TCR comes from a woman aged 40 to 50 in good health and CMV-seronegative. The specimen was PBMCs.

CDR3 nucleotide sequence: TGTGCCAGCAGTCCGCTGGGGGCGTTGAACACTGAAGCTTTCTTT. Translating it yields CASSPLGALNTEAFF. The genes are TRBV7-2 and TRBJ1-1, with D possibly being TRBD1 (6 bases). The CDR3 is 15 residues long. The germline CDR1 and CDR2 sequences are SGHTA and FQGNSA. V dropped 6 bases and J dropped 0 bases, with 14 bases sitting between them.